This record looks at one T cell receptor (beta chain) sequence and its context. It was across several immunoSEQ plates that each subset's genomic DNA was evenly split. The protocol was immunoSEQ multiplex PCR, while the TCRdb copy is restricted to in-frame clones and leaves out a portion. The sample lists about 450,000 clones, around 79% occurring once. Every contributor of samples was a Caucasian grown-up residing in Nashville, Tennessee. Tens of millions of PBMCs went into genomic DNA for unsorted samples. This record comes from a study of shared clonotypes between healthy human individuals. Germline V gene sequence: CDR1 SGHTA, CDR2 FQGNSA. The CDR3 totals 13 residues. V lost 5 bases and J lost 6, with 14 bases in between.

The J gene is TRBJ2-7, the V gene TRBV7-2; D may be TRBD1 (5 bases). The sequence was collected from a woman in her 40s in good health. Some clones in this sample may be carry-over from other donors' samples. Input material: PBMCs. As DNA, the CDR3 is TGTGCCAGCAGCCCAGCCAGGGTTGGCGAGCAGTACTTC. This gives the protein CASSPARVGEQYF.